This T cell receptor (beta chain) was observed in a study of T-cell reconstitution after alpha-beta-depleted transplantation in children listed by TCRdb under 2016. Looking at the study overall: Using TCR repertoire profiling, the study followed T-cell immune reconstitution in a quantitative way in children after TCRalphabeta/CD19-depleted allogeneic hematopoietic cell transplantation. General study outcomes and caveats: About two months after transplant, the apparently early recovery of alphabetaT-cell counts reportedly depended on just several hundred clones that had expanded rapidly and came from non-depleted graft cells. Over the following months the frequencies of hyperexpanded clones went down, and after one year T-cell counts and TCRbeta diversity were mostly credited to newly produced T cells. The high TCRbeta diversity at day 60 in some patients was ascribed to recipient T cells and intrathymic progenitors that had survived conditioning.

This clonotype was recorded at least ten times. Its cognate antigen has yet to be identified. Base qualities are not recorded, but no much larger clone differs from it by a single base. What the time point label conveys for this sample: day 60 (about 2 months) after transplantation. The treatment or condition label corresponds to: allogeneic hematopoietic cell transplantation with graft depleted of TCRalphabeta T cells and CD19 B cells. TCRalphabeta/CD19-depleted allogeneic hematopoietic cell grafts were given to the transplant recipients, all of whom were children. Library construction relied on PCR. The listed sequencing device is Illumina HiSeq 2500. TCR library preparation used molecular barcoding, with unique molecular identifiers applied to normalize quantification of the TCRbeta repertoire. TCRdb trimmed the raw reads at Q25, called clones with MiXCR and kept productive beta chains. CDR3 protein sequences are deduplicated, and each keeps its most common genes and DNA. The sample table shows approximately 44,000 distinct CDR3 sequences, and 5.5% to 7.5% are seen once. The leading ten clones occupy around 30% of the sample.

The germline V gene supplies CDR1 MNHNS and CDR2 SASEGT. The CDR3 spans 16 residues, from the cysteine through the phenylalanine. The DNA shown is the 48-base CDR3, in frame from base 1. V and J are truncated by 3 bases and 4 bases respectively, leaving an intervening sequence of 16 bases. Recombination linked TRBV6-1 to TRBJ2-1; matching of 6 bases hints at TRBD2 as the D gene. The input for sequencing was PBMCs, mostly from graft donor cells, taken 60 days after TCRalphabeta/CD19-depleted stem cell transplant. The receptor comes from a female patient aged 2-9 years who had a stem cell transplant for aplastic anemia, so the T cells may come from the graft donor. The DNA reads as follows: TGTGCCAGCAGTGACTTCCGGGACTCTCTTTACAATGAGCAGTTCTTC. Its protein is CASSDFRDSLYNEQFF.